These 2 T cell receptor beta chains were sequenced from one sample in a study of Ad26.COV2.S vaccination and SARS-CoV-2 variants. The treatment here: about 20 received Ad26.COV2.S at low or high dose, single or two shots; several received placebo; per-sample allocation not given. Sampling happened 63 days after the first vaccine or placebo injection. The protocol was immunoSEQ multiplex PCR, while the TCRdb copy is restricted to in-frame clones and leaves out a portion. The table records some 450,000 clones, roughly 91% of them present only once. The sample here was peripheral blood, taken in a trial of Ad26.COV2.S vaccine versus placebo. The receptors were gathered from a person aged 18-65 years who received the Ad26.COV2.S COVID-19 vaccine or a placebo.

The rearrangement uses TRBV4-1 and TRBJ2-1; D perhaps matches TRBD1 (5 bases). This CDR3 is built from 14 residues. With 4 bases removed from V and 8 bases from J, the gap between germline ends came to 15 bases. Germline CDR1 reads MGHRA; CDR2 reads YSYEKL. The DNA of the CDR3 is TGCGCCAGCAGCCCCCATCAGCAGGGCCATGAGCAGTTCTTC. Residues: CASSPHQQGHEQFF.

The CDR3, as DNA: TGTGCCAGCAGTCAGAGCAGAGACGGAAGCTCCTACGAGCAGTACTTC. Protein: CASSQSRDGSSYEQYF. The chain carries TRBV6-6 and TRBJ2-7, with D unresolved. Deletions cut 5 bases from V and 0 bases from J, with 17 bases between. This CDR3 is built from 16 residues. The germline V gene has CDR1 MNHNY and CDR2 SVGAGI (reference sequence).